Presented here are 5 T cell receptor beta chains from one specimen sequenced in a study of sequential checkpoint blockade in melanoma. Sequencing was performed with immunoSEQ multiplex PCR; in TCRdb, only in-frame clones are kept and a portion is missing. The table includes over 2,000 clones, roughly 27% detected once. The treatment denotes: randomized to nivolumab then ipilimumab (arm A) or the reverse (arm B). The specimen was tumor tissue (inferred from file names), collected from a patient given nivolumab and ipilimumab in sequence. The receptors here all came from a human donor with melanoma.

This clone is medium-sized in the sample. The V gene is TRBV11-3, the J gene TRBJ2-3; 7 nucleotides line up with TRBD2. CDR3 length equals 16 residues. The germline CDR1 and CDR2 sequences are SGHNT and YENEEA. The V gene end was trimmed by 5 bases and the J gene end by 5 bases; junction bases not matched to a gene: 13. CDR3 residues: CASSPSGRAPRDTQYF. CDR3 nucleotide sequence: TGTGCCAGCAGCCCCTCGGGGAGGGCCCCGAGAGATACGCAGTATTTT.

The gene calls are TRBV29-1 and TRBJ2-7; 9 positions match TRBD2. V lost 6 bases to trimming and J lost 5 bases; unmatched junction nucleotides: 5. In germline, CDR1 is SQVTM, CDR2 ANQGSEA. The CDR3 spans 12 residues. This chain's CDR3 is CSVLSGSNEQYV. CDR3 DNA: TGCAGCGTCCTTAGCGGGAGCAACGAGCAGTACGTC.

V and J are TRBV15 and TRBJ1-5; 8 bases fit TRBD1. With 0 bases clipped from V and 0 bases from J, the junction kept 13 bases outside the gene matches. Germline V gene sequence: CDR1 LNHNV, CDR2 YYDKDF (reference sequence). CDR3 length equals 20 residues. The CDR3, as DNA: TGTGCCACCAGCAGAGATCAAGACAGGGGTCGTGTATATAGCAATCAGCCCCAGCATTTT. As protein: CATSRDQDRGRVYSNQPQHF.

The rearrangement joins TRBV19 to TRBJ1-4; D possibly corresponds to TRBD1 (5 bases). V was trimmed by 7 bases and J by 3 bases, leaving 12 bases between them. The CDR3 runs to 14 residues. The germline gives CDR1 LNHDA, CDR2 SQIVND (reference sequence). The CDR3 bases are TGTGCCAGTACCGCGAGGGGATCTAATGAAAAACTGTTTTTT. It translates to CASTARGSNEKLFF.

Relative to its sample, this clone is large (0.1 to 1%). This chain connects TRBV6-8 to TRBJ1-1; D is unresolved. V lost 5 bases, J lost 1 base, and 8 bases lay in between. Per germline, CDR1 MNHGY and CDR2 SAAAGT. The CDR3 is 13 amino acids. The CDR3 here is CASSDGPNTEAFF. The DNA of the CDR3 is TGTGCCAGCAGTGATGGCCCGAACACTGAAGCTTTCTTT.